Below, one T cell receptor (beta chain) is given with its context. This sample was taken from a study of blood T cell repertoires in COVID-19. The wider study: Sites across the United States, Italy and Spain contributed samples from acute and convalescent COVID-19. The analysed material was cDNA or gDNA that came from T cells, B-cell-depleted T cells, or PBMCs.

Per the original data handling: Amplification of reference gene primers provided the estimated nucleated cell counts. This table comes from immunoSEQ multiplex PCR, and its TCRdb copy is limited to in-frame clones, with some not included. The V and J calls and the clone size are those of that table, but D and trimming were determined from the DNA. Here the sample spans over 400,000 clones, 70% to 90% being singletons. This CDR3 is built from 13 residues. The V gene end was trimmed by 6 bases and the J gene end by 5 bases; junction bases not matched to a gene: 4. Germline CDR1 and CDR2: MDHEN and SYDVKM.

This rearrangement joins TRBV28 to TRBJ2-5; 9 bases map to TRBD2. The sample consisted of peripheral blood. This receptor was taken from a human donor in a cohort sampled during active COVID-19. The CDR3 protein is CASRPSGGETQYF. CDR3 sequence (DNA): TGTGCCAGCAGGCCGAGCGGGGGGGAGACCCAGTACTTC.